This T cell receptor (beta chain) was profiled in a study of cytomegalovirus exposure and HLA in healthy donors. This CDR3 comprises 13 residues. As for this clone: The antigen remains undetermined.

Study-wide findings and caveats: Listed as cytomegalovirus-associated were over 150 TCR beta chains. In an earlier analysis, about 87% or about 30%: the productive usage of most TCR beta V segments. High sensitivity and specificity were reportedly achieved when the classifier diagnosed cytomegalovirus status.

PCR amplification relied on 60 Vbeta primers (plus 13 Jbeta primers). Authors' processing steps: In a later analysis, some 11 million of 75 million to 90 million unique beta chains occurred in at least two donors. The table came from immunoSEQ multiplex PCR; TCRdb's copy has only in-frame clones and leaves some out. V, J and clone size are those of that table, while D and trimming were read from the DNA. The data contain about 140,000 clones, approximately 82% of them seen just once; the ten biggest clones take up roughly 10%. V usage is TRBV21-1 and J usage is TRBJ2-1; the D call TRBD2 from the table was never checked on the DNA. TRBV21-1 is a pseudogene segment. Sequenced material: PBMCs. This clonotype originated in a woman aged 60-75 years in good health and CMV-seropositive. The CDR3 nucleotides are TGTGCCAGCAGCATAACGGCCTACAATGAGCAGTTCTTC. Translated: CASSITAYNEQFF.